The 10 T cell receptor beta chains presented below share a single source sample, sequenced in a study of cytomegalovirus exposure and HLA in healthy donors. PCR amplification relied on 60 Vbeta primers (plus 13 Jbeta primers). Here immunoSEQ multiplex PCR was the method, and the copy in TCRdb shows in-frame clones only, minus some. The table has around 110,000 clones, more than 65% seen once; the top ten hold more than 0.7%. Sample: PBMCs. The receptor source for this set is a woman aged 25-40 years in good health and CMV-seronegative.

CDR3 residues: CASSRRLAGDVGEQFF. The CDR3 nucleotides read TGTGCCAGCAGCCGTCGACTAGCGGGAGATGTGGGTGAGCAGTTCTTC. The chain uses TRBV7-8 and TRBJ2-1; 12 bases fit TRBD2. This CDR3 contains 16 residues. The trim removed 5 bases at V and 9 bases at J, leaving 11 bases unmatched. Per the germline V gene, CDR1 is SGHVS and CDR2 is FQNEAQ.

This clone came up a few times. V is TRBV7-9 and J is TRBJ1-4; D may be TRBD1 (6 bases). The CDR3 is made up of 15 amino acids. The ends were cut back, 0 bases at V and 10 bases at J, with 15 bases in the middle. CDR1 and CDR2 (germline): SEHNR, FQNEAQ (reference sequence). Here the CDR3 DNA reads TGTGCCAGCAGCTTAGCGGGGGGGCAGGGAGGAAAACTGTTTTTT. Translated, it gives CASSLAGGQGGKLFF. The full variable domain, rest sourced from reference TRBV7-9 and TRBJ1-4, is DTGVSQNPRHKITKRGQNVTFRCDPISEHNRLYWYRQTLGQGPEFLTYFQNEAQLEKSRLLSDRFSAERPKGSFSTLEIQRTEQGDSAMYLCASSLAGGQGGKLFFGSGTQLSVL.

The rearrangement links TRBV11-2 to TRBJ1-1; tentatively, D is TRBD1 (6 bases). V lost 4 bases, J lost 4 bases, and 13 bases lay in between. The CDR3 has 14 amino acids. Germline V gene data show CDR1 as SGHAT and CDR2 as FQNNGV. This chain's CDR3 is CASSSTGRGTEAFF. As DNA, the CDR3 is TGTGCCAGCAGCTCCACCGGCAGGGGCACTGAAGCTTTCTTT.

The genes are TRBV27 and TRBJ2-7; 7 bases match TRBD1. J was trimmed by 3 bases and V by 8 bases; bases with no gene match: 16. The CDR3 is 16 amino acids. Germline V gene data show CDR1 as MNHEY and CDR2 as SMNVEV (reference sequence). In nucleotides, the CDR3 is TGTGCCAGCTTCCGCGGCAGGGGGTCTCTCCTCTACGAGCAGTACTTC. Protein product: CASFRGRGSLLYEQYF.

The V gene is TRBV30, the J gene TRBJ2-7, with TRBD2 identical over 8 bases. The V and J ends lost 3 bases and 2 bases, in that order; junction bases with no gene match: 0. The CDR3 spans 12 residues. Germline V gene lookup returns CDR1 GTSNPN and CDR2 SVGIG (reference sequence). The CDR3: CAWSGGAYEQYF. The DNA of the CDR3 is TGTGCCTGGAGCGGGGGGGCCTACGAGCAGTACTTC.

This clone was recorded only once. The chain joins TRBV19 to TRBJ1-4, with D possibly TRBD1 on 5 matching bases. V lost 7 bases to trimming and J lost 7 bases, with 13 bases between them. Germline CDR1 and CDR2: LNHDA and SQIVND (reference sequence). The CDR3 is 13 amino acids. CDR3 in DNA: TGTGCCAGTACCGCAGGGAGGGGTGAAAAACTGTTTTTT. Protein sequence: CASTAGRGEKLFF.

The V call is TRBV5-1, the J call TRBJ2-1; 7 nucleotides line up with TRBD2. The germline gives CDR1 SGHRS, CDR2 YFSETQ. The CDR3 sequence is 15 residues long. Losses at the gene ends were 0 bases for V and 8 bases for J; bases not matched to a gene: 8. The CDR3 loop is CASSLGDYPQDEQFF. In DNA, the CDR3 is TGCGCCAGCAGCTTGGGGGACTACCCACAGGATGAGCAGTTCTTC.

The sample holds a few counts of this clone. The V gene is TRBV18, the J gene TRBJ2-7; D is undetermined. The germline CDR1 and CDR2 sequences are KGHSH and LQKENI. This CDR3 comprises 13 residues. V was shortened by 0 bases and J by 5 bases, with 8 bases between the two germline ends. The CDR3: CASSPPARHEQYF. DNA of the CDR3: TGTGCCAGCTCACCACCAGCACGCCACGAGCAGTACTTC.

The V call is TRBV27, the J call TRBJ2-5, with TRBD2 identical over 10 bases. This CDR3 region has 15 residues. The J segment lost 3 bases and the V segment lost 3 bases, leaving 4 bases of the junction unmatched. The germline V gene encodes CDR1 MNHEY and CDR2 SMNVEV (reference sequence). Written as DNA, the CDR3 is TGTGCCAGCAGTTTTTATACTAGCGGGGAAGAGACCCAGTACTTC. It translates to CASSFYTSGEETQYF.

CDR3 sequence (DNA): TGCGCCAGCAGCCAAGGGGGGAGGACTGAAGCTTTCTTT. It translates to CASSQGGRTEAFF. V is TRBV4-3 and J is TRBJ1-1; D perhaps matches TRBD1 (5 bases). This CDR3 spans 13 amino acids. V lost 1 base, J lost 5 bases, and 8 bases lay in between. The germline gives CDR1 LGHNA, CDR2 YSLEER.